The following is a T cell receptor (beta chain) sequence with its context. Its matching antigen is unknown. This sample stems from a study of shared clonotypes between healthy human individuals. The study, taken as a whole, reports: Approximately 5.4% of naive CD4 clonotypes were common to a handful of donors. Clonotype sharing among donors, it was expected, would be affected by sequencing depth.

Germline trimming cut 2 bases from V and 8 bases from J; bases unmatched to any gene: 6. CDR1 and CDR2 (germline): SQVTM, ANQGSEA. The CDR3 sequence is 14 residues long. The assay was carried out at the deep level. Using immunoSEQ multiplex PCR, the repertoire was profiled, and TCRdb retains in-frame clones only, with some absent. There are some 800,000 clones in the sample; around 93% occur only once, and approximately 25% lies in the top ten. Naive CD8 isolation took CD45RO-negative cells positively selected for CCR7 and excluded terminally differentiated effector memory CD45RA+ cells. The receptor comes from a man aged 30 to 39 in good health. The sequencing input was naive CD8+ T cells sorted from blood. This rearrangement joins TRBV29-1 to TRBJ2-1, with 10 bases fitting TRBD2. The CDR3 DNA reads TGCAGCGTTGAAAGGCCTAGCGGGAGCGATGAGCAGTTCTTC. Protein product: CSVERPSGSDEQFF.